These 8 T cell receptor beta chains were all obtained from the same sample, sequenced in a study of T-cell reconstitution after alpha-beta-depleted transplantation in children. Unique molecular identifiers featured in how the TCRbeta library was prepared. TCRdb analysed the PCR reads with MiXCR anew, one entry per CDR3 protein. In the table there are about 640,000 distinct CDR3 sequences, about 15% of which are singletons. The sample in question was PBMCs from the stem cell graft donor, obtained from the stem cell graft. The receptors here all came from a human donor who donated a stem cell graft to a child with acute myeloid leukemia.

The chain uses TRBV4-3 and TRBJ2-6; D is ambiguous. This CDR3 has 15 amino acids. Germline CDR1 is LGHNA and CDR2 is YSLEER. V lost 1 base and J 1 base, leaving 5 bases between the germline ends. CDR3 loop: CASSQGDSGANVLTF. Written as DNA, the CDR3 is TGCGCCAGCAGCCAAGGGGATTCTGGGGCCAACGTCCTGACTTTC.

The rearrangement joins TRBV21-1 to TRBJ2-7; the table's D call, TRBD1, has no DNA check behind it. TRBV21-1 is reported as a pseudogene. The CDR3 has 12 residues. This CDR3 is CARPDRDYEQYV. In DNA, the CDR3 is TGTGCCCGACCGGACAGGGACTACGAGCAGTACGTC.

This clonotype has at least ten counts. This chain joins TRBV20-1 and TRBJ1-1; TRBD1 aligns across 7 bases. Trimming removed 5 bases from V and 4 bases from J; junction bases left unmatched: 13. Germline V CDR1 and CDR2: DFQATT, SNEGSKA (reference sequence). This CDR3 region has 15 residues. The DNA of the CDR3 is TGCAGTGCTCTAAATGACCCAGGGGGTCGCACTGAAGCTTTCTTT. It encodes CSALNDPGGRTEAFF.

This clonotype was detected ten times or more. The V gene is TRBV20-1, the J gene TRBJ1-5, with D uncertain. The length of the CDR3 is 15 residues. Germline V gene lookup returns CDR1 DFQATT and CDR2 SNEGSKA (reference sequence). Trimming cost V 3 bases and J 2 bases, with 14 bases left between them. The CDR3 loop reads CSARTESYGNQPQHF. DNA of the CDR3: TGCAGTGCTAGGACCGAGTCTTATGGCAATCAGCCCCAGCATTTT.

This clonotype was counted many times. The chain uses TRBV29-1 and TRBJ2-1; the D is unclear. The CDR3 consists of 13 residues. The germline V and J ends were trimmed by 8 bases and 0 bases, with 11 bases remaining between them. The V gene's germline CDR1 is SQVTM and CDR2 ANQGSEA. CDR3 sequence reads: CSHYGDSYNEQFF. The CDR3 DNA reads TGCAGCCACTATGGGGACTCCTACAATGAGCAGTTCTTC.

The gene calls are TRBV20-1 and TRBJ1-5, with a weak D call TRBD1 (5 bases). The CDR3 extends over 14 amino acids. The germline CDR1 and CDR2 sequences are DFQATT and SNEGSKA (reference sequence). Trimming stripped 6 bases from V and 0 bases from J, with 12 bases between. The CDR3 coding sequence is TGCAGTGCGGAGAGACAGCCTAGCAATCAGCCCCAGCATTTT. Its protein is CSAERQPSNQPQHF.

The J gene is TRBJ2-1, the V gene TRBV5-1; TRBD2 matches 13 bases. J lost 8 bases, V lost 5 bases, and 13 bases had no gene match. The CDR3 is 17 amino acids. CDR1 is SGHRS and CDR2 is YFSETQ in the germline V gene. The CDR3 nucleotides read TGCGCCAGCAGTCTAACTAGCGGGGGGGTTCGTAAGGATGAGCAGTTCTTC. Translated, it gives CASSLTSGGVRKDEQFF.

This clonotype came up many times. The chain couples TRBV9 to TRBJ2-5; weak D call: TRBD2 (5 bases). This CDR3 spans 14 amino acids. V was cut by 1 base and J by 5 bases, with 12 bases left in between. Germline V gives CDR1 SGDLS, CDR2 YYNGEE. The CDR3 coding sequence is TGTGCCAGCAGCGTAACGACTACGACGGAGACCCAGTACTTC. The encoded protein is CASSVTTTTETQYF. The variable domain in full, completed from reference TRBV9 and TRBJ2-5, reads DSGVTQTPKHLITATGQRVTLRCSPRSGDLSVYWYQQSLDQGLQFLIQYYNGEERAKGNILERFSAQQFPDLHSELNLSSLELGDSALYFCASSVTTTTETQYFGPGTRLLVL.